Listed here are 25 T cell receptor beta chains from one sample, sequenced in a study of blood T cell repertoires in COVID-19. The repertoire was sequenced with immunoSEQ multiplex PCR; TCRdb's copy has only in-frame clones and lacks some. In the table there are 360,000 or so clones, nearly 90% of which are singletons. The material sequenced was peripheral blood. These receptors were collected from a young man with active or convalescent COVID-19.

This clone was counted once. This sequence joins TRBV3-1 (or the pseudogene TRBV3-2) and TRBJ2-6, with D tentatively TRBD2 (6 bases). CDR1 LGHDT and CDR2 YNNKEL come from the germline V gene (reference sequence). Trimming removed 1 base from V and 0 bases from J, with 10 bases in between. This CDR3 region has 17 residues. The CDR3 spells CASSQALAISGANVLTF. In DNA, the CDR3 is TGTGCCAGCAGCCAAGCCCTAGCGATCTCTGGGGCCAACGTCCTGACTTTC.

DNA of the CDR3: TGTGCCAGCAGCCAAGCGACAGGGGGCAGGGAAGCTTTCTTT. Encoded protein: CASSQATGGREAFF. The chain employs TRBV6-5 and TRBJ1-1; TRBD1 matches at 10 bases. CDR1 and CDR2 from the germline V gene are MNHEY and SVGAGI. The CDR3 length is 14 residues. Trimming cost V 6 bases and J 8 bases; bases outside gene matches: 9.

J is TRBJ2-1 and V is TRBV19, with 14 bases identical to TRBD2. This CDR3 contains 20 residues. Trimming at V came to 3 bases and at J to 0 bases, leaving 10 bases not matched to a gene. Germline lookup yields CDR1 LNHDA and CDR2 SQIVND (reference sequence). Written as DNA, the CDR3 is TGTGCCAGTAGTATGGGGGGACTAGCGGGAGTATTGGACTCCTACAATGAGCAGTTCTTC. It translates to CASSMGGLAGVLDSYNEQFF.

V and J are TRBV12-3 or TRBV12-4 and TRBJ2-1; TRBD2 is a possible D gene (5 bases). V was trimmed by 8 bases and J by 6 bases, leaving 14 bases between them. This CDR3 has 13 residues. CDR3 DNA: TGTGCCAGCTCCTTTGGGAGAGTCAATGAGCAGTTCTTC. It translates to CASSFGRVNEQFF.

The chain couples TRBV6-1 to TRBJ1-6; D is unclear. The CDR3 length is 12 residues. Per germline, CDR1 MNHNS and CDR2 SASEGT. V was trimmed by 3 bases and J by 11 bases, leaving 8 bases between them. The DNA for the CDR3 is TGTGCCAGCAGTGAGGGCGCCGCACCCCTCCACTTT. It codes for CASSEGAAPLHF.

This chain connects TRBV28 to TRBJ1-5, with 7 bases identical to TRBD1. CDR3 length: 16 amino acids. Germline assignment: CDR1 MDHEN and CDR2 SYDVKM. The trim removed 5 bases at V and 1 base at J, leaving 8 bases unmatched. CDR3 sequence reads: CASSPLGGASNQPQHF. In nucleotides, the CDR3 is TGTGCCAGCAGTCCTCTAGGGGGCGCAAGCAATCAGCCCCAGCATTTT.

V is TRBV18 and J is TRBJ2-7; TRBD1 matches 9 bases. Trimming cost V 8 bases and J 4 bases; bases outside gene matches: 9. Germline-derived CDR1 and CDR2 are KGHSH and LQKENI. CDR3 length equals 14 residues. The CDR3 here is CASRRDRVMYEQYF. DNA of the CDR3: TGTGCCAGCCGCCGGGACAGGGTGATGTACGAGCAGTACTTC.

This clone was recorded a few times. The CDR3 nucleotides are TGTGCCAGCAGCTCCTTAGGGGGCAACTATGGCTACACCTTC. It codes for CASSSLGGNYGYTF. This sequence joins TRBV7-2 and TRBJ1-2; 7 bases align to TRBD1. V shed 4 bases and J 2 bases; nucleotides not matched to a gene: 4. The CDR3 spans 14 residues. Per germline, CDR1 SGHTA and CDR2 FQGNSA.

The table lists this clone with a few counts. V and J are TRBV6-2 or TRBV6-3 and TRBJ2-2, with 8 bases fitting TRBD1. Germline V gene sequence: CDR1 MNHEY, CDR2 SVGEGT. V trimming: 0 bases; J trimming: 3 bases; junction bases outside the gene matches: 6. The CDR3 has 17 amino acids. The CDR3 nucleotides are TGTGCCAGCAGTTACTCAGTGGACAGGGTAGACACCGGGGAGCTGTTTTTT. Protein: CASSYSVDRVDTGELFF.

CDR3 residues: CASSRDRGSAFF. The CDR3 coding sequence is TGTGCCAGCAGCCGGGACAGGGGATCAGCTTTCTTT. The chain carries TRBV11-3 and TRBJ1-1; TRBD1 matches 10 bases. This CDR3 spans 12 amino acids. V lost 5 bases and J lost 10; bases outside the gene matches: 4. Germline CDR1 and CDR2: SGHNT and YENEEA. The full variable domain, with the rest looked up from reference TRBV11-3 and TRBJ1-1, is EAGVVQSPRYKIIEKKQPVAFWCNPISGHNTLYWYLQNLGQGPELLIRYENEEAVDDSQLPKDRFSAERLKGVDSTLKIQPAELGDSAVYLCASSRDRGSAFFGQGTRLTVV.

The chain joins TRBV6-2 or TRBV6-3 to TRBJ2-7; 8 bases match TRBD1. The J segment lost 3 bases and the V segment lost 0 bases, leaving 13 bases of the junction unmatched. This CDR3 has 18 residues. Germline CDR1 and CDR2: MNHEY and SVGEGT. DNA of the CDR3: TGTGCCAGCAGTTACTCGATTCCTGAACAGGGGGATTTCTACGAGCAGTACTTC. Translated: CASSYSIPEQGDFYEQYF.

The V and J genes are TRBV5-5 and TRBJ2-2; possible D gene TRBD2, 7 bases. The CDR3 covers 15 residues. Germline CDR1 SGHKS, CDR2 YYEKEE (reference sequence). V dropped 1 base and J dropped 4 bases, with 11 bases sitting between them. CDR3 nucleotide sequence: TGTGCCAGCAGCTTGAAGGGAGGGGGCACCGGGGAGCTGTTTTTT. As protein: CASSLKGGGTGELFF.

The J gene is TRBJ1-6, the V gene TRBV7-9; D gene unclear. The V and J ends lost 11 bases and 3 bases respectively, with 14 bases between them. Per the germline V gene, CDR1 is SEHNR and CDR2 is FQNEAQ (reference sequence). The CDR3 totals 14 residues. The CDR3: CAVEGSYYNSPLHF. The CDR3 DNA sequence: TGTGCCGTCGAGGGCAGCTACTATAATTCACCCCTCCACTTT.

The J gene is TRBJ2-3, the V gene TRBV18, with D hard to call. The CDR3 is 14 residues long. Trimming took 3 bases from V and 2 from J, leaving 9 bases between them. Germline CDR1 reads KGHSH; CDR2 reads LQKENI. The CDR3 region has the DNA TGTGCCAGCTCACCCGCGGTGAACACAGATACGCAGTATTTT. It encodes CASSPAVNTDTQYF.

The chain has TRBV9 and TRBJ2-7; TRBD2 might be the D (6 bases). Germline V lookup: CDR1 SGDLS, CDR2 YYNGEE. The length of the CDR3 is 17 residues. Deletions cut 4 bases from V and 2 bases from J, with 22 bases between. The CDR3 region is CASSPQVSEGFTYEQYF. The CDR3 coding sequence is TGTGCCAGCAGCCCCCAGGTTTCGGAGGGGTTCACCTACGAGCAGTACTTC. The whole variable domain, remainder taken from reference TRBV9 and TRBJ2-7, is DSGVTQTPKHLITATGQRVTLRCSPRSGDLSVYWYQQSLDQGLQFLIQYYNGEERAKGNILERFSAQQFPDLHSELNLSSLELGDSALYFCASSPQVSEGFTYEQYFGPGTRLTVT.

The chain recombines TRBV6-2 or TRBV6-3 with TRBJ1-1, with D possibly TRBD1 on 5 matching bases. Germline CDR1 reads MNHEY; CDR2 reads SVGEGT. This CDR3 spans 15 amino acids. V dropped 4 bases and J dropped 0 bases, with 12 bases sitting between them. This CDR3 is CASSSTGYMNTEAFF. CDR3 in DNA: TGTGCCAGCAGTTCTACAGGCTACATGAACACTGAAGCTTTCTTT.

The chain recombines TRBV27 with TRBJ2-5; 7 bases are a match to TRBD2. Germline loops: CDR1 MNHEY, CDR2 SMNVEV (reference sequence). This CDR3 is built from 14 residues. Losses at the gene ends were 10 bases for V and 5 bases for J; bases not matched to a gene: 13. The CDR3 bases are TGTGCCACCGGGGAGGGGAGGGCCCCCGAGACCCAGTACTTC. Protein: CATGEGRAPETQYF.

The chain employs TRBV18 and TRBJ1-2; perhaps TRBD1 as D (5 bases). The CDR3 loop spans 13 amino acids. Germline V lookup: CDR1 KGHSH, CDR2 LQKENI. The germline V and J ends were trimmed by 2 bases and 2 bases, with 6 bases remaining between them. The CDR3 coding sequence is TGTGCCAGCTCACCAGGGGCGAACTATGGCTACACCTTC. It is translated as CASSPGANYGYTF.

The V call is TRBV13, the J call TRBJ1-3, with D unclear. V lost 2 bases and J lost 8, with 10 bases in between. Germline V gives CDR1 PRHDT, CDR2 FYEKMQ (reference sequence). The CDR3 has 13 residues. The CDR3 reads CASSLTVVDTIYF. DNA for the CDR3: TGTGCCAGCAGCTTAACAGTAGTAGACACCATATATTTT.

This chain joins TRBV30 and TRBJ2-7; 8 bases line up with TRBD1. The V segment lost 4 bases and the J segment 1 base; nucleotides outside the gene matches: 6. In germline, CDR1 is GTSNPN, CDR2 SVGIG (reference sequence). The CDR3 is 14 amino acids. The CDR3 here is CAWTGGQGSYEQYF. DNA of the CDR3: TGTGCCTGGACTGGAGGACAGGGTTCCTACGAGCAGTACTTC.

V is TRBV7-2 and J is TRBJ2-7, with 10 bases lining up with TRBD2. J was trimmed by 2 bases and V by 1 base; bases with no gene match: 8. Germline assignment: CDR1 SGHTA and CDR2 FQGNSA. The CDR3 has 17 residues. CDR3 region: CASSLELAGYAPYEQYF. The CDR3 DNA reads TGTGCCAGCAGCTTAGAACTAGCGGGATACGCCCCCTACGAGCAGTACTTC.

The chain couples TRBV5-1 to TRBJ1-1; D is perhaps TRBD1 (6 bases). CDR1 and CDR2 from the germline V gene are SGHRS and YFSETQ. The CDR3 totals 14 residues. V was pared by 7 bases and J by 1 base, with 14 bases between. CDR3 sequence: CASRSGVTNTEAFF. The CDR3 bases are TGCGCCAGCCGATCAGGGGTGACGAACACTGAAGCTTTCTTT. Complete variable domain (other parts from reference TRBV5-1 and TRBJ1-1): KAGVTQTPRYLIKTRGQQVTLSCSPISGHRSVSWYQQTPGQGLQFLFEYFSETQRNKGNFPGRFSGRQFSNSRSEMNVSTLELGDSALYLCASRSGVTNTEAFFGQGTRLTVV.

This chain joins TRBV7-8 and TRBJ2-2; D is uncertain. CDR1 is SGHVS and CDR2 is FQNEAQ in the germline V gene. Trimming pared 2 bases from V and 7 bases from J, leaving 2 bases between. This CDR3 has 11 residues. CDR3 sequence (DNA): TGTGCCAGCAGCTTATACGGGGAGCTGTTTTTT. Its protein is CASSLYGELFF.

The V gene is TRBV27, the J gene TRBJ2-7, with a tentative D call TRBD1 (5 bases). The germline V and J ends were trimmed by 0 bases and 0 bases, with 12 bases remaining between them. From germline, CDR1 is MNHEY and CDR2 SMNVEV (reference sequence). There are 16 residues in the CDR3. CDR3 sequence (DNA): TGTGCCAGCAGTTTATCGATACAGGACGGCTCCTACGAGCAGTACTTC. The encoded protein is CASSLSIQDGSYEQYF.

V and J are TRBV6-5 and TRBJ1-4; the D is unclear. CDR3 length: 15 residues. CDR1 is MNHEY, CDR2 SVGAGI, per germline. With 6 bases removed from V and 3 bases from J, the gap between germline ends came to 14 bases. This chain's CDR3 is CASRLTPGSNEKLFF. Written as DNA, the CDR3 is TGTGCCAGCAGGCTGACCCCGGGGTCTAATGAAAAACTGTTTTTT.